The sample holds a few counts of the clone carrying this T cell receptor beta chain. What it binds is not known. The CDR3 length is 15 residues. Germline CDR1 SGHAT, CDR2 FQNNGV. V shed 5 bases, J shed 4 bases, and the junction held 8 bases outside the gene matches. This entry comes from a study of response to subunit inactivated influenza vaccine. Findings and limits, study-wide: New T cells are recruited in small numbers by each seasonal influenza vaccination, according to the authors' suggestion.

MiXCR, applied by TCRdb to the RT-PCR reads, yields one record per CDR3 protein. The sample lists around 190,000 distinct CDR3 sequences, about 10% occurring once. Sequences were derived from non-naive T cells sorted from PBMCs, sampled on the day of vaccination. The chain recombines TRBV11-2 with TRBJ1-2; 9 nucleotides match TRBD1. The TCR sequence derives from a man aged 50 to 59 who received an inactivated influenza vaccine. The chain's CDR3 is CASSQTGTGSYGYTF. As DNA, the CDR3 is TGTGCCAGCAGCCAAACCGGGACAGGGTCCTATGGCTACACCTTC. Full variable domain (outside the CDR3, taken from reference TRBV11-2 and TRBJ1-2): EAGVAQSPRYKIIEKRQSVAFWCNPISGHATLYWYQQILGQGPKLLIQFQNNGVVDDSQLPKDRFSAERLKGVDSTLKIQPAKLEDSAVYLCASSQTGTGSYGYTFGSGTRLTVV.